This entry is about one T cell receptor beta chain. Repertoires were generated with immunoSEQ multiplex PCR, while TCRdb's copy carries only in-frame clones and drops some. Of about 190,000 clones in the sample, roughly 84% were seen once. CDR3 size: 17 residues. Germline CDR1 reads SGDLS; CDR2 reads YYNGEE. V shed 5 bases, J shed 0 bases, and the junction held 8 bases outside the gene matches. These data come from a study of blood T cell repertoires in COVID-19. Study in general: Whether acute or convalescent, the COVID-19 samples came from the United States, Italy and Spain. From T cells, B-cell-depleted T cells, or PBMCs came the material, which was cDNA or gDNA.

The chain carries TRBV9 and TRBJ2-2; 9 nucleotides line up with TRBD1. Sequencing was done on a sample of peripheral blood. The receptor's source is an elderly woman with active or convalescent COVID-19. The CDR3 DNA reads TGTGCCAGCAGTTCGGGGGGACAGGGTCCGAACACCGGGGAGCTGTTTTTT. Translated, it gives CASSSGGQGPNTGELFF.